This T cell receptor beta chain was documented in a study of cytotoxic CD8 clonotypes in ibrutinib-treated CLL. With 2 bases removed from V and 2 bases from J, the gap between germline ends came to 12 bases. The CDR3 has 15 residues. Germline CDR1 reads LNHDA; CDR2 reads SQIVND (reference sequence). The method was immunoSEQ multiplex PCR; TCRdb's version includes in-frame clones alone and lacks a portion of them. The data hold 65,000 to 80,000 clones, with roughly 80% observed a single time. Sequencing was performed on PBMCs, taken after 24 months of ibrutinib treatment. The clonotype was recovered from a human donor with chronic lymphocytic leukemia. This rearrangement joins TRBV19 to TRBJ2-5, with unresolved D. The chain's CDR3 is CASSIRPTAQETQYF. DNA for the CDR3: TGTGCCAGTAGTATACGTCCCACAGCTCAAGAGACCCAGTACTTC. Using reference TRBV19 and TRBJ2-5 for the parts outside the CDR3, the full variable domain is DGGITQSPKYLFRKEGQNVTLSCEQNLNHDAMYWYRQDPGQGLRLIYYSQIVNDFQKGDIAEGYSVSREKKESFPLTVTSAQKNPTAFYLCASSIRPTAQETQYFGPGTRLLVL.